These T cell receptor beta chains were read from a single sample in a study of T cell responses to AZD1222 COVID-19 vaccine. TCRdb's copy holds only in-frame clones and misses some; the assay was immunoSEQ multiplex PCR. The table lists roughly 150,000 clones, about nine tenths of them singletons. The sequencing here drew on peripheral blood, taken on day 0 of AZD1222 vaccination. The receptors come from an adult in good health. Each CDR3 is given with its conserved first and last residue. The D gene is left open where the match is weak. Only some rows state a clone size, as once, few, many or a class for expanded clones.

-	TRBV19	-	TRBJ1-2	CASSFRTAGYTF	TGTGCCAGTAGTTTCCGGACGGCTGGCTACACCTTC
-	TRBV19	-	TRBJ2-1	CASAYYNEQFF	TGTGCCAGTGCGTACTACAATGAGCAGTTCTTC
-	TRBV27	-	TRBJ1-2	CASSSTRSDYTF	TGTGCCAGCAGCTCCACAAGATCAGACTACACCTTC
-	TRBV27	-	TRBJ2-1	CASSPQGVAGTINNEQFF	TGTGCCAGCAGTCCCCAGGGGGTAGCGGGCACCATCAACAATGAGCAGTTCTTC
-	TRBV5-5	few	TRBJ1-3	CASSYHGNTIYF	TGTGCCAGCAGCTACCACGGAAACACCATATATTTT
-	TRBV30	few	TRBJ1-5	CACRLGRSTDQHF	TGTGCCTGCCGACTTGGGAGGAGTACCGACCAGCATTTT
TRBD1	TRBV9	-	TRBJ2-7	CASSVSGGQILTYEQYF	TGTGCCAGCAGCGTATCAGGGGGACAGATCCTTACCTACGAGCAGTACTTC
-	TRBV7-2	once	TRBJ1-2	CASSSSGSPGNYGYTF	TGTGCCAGCAGCTCCTCAGGGTCCCCGGGTAACTATGGCTACACCTTC
-	TRBV3-1/TRBV3-2	-	TRBJ2-7	CASSQDDSISGEQYF	TGTGCCAGCAGCCAAGATGACAGTATCTCCGGCGAGCAGTACTTC
-	TRBV7-3	-	TRBJ2-5	CASSLNGERETQYF	TGTGCCAGCAGCTTAAACGGGGAGAGGGAGACCCAGTACTTC
TRBD1	TRBV19	-	TRBJ1-2	CASTKDRDYTF	TGTGCCAGTACCAAGGACAGGGACTACACCTTC
TRBD2	TRBV7-2	-	TRBJ2-7	CASSEGLATEQYF	TGTGCCAGCAGCGAAGGACTAGCCACCGAGCAGTACTTC
-	TRBV7-2	-	TRBJ2-7	CASLKMENSYEQYF	TGTGCCAGCTTGAAAATGGAGAACTCCTACGAGCAGTACTTC
-	TRBV10-3	-	TRBJ1-6	CAISSGDSPLHF	TGTGCCATCAGCTCGGGGGATTCACCCCTCCACTTT
TRBD1	TRBV9	-	TRBJ1-4	CASSTGTGLEKLFF	TGTGCCAGCAGCACAGGGACAGGGCTTGAAAAACTGTTTTTT
-	TRBV7-3	-	TRBJ2-1	CASSLTRLDNEQFF	TGTGCCAGCAGCTTAACCCGATTAGACAATGAGCAGTTCTTC
-	TRBV5-1	-	TRBJ2-7	CASSLSTAYEQYF	TGCGCCAGCAGCTTGTCGACAGCCTACGAGCAGTACTTC
-	TRBV5-1	-	TRBJ1-4	CASSLGPSLPEKLFF	TGCGCCAGCAGCTTGGGTCCGAGTTTGCCGGAAAAACTGTTTTTT
-	TRBV2	-	TRBJ1-5	CASSGLQRDQPQHF	TGTGCCAGCAGTGGTTTACAGCGAGATCAGCCCCAGCATTTT
-	TRBV7-9	-	TRBJ2-5	CASSSKGWRETQYF	TGTGCCAGCAGCTCAAAAGGGTGGCGAGAGACCCAGTACTTC
-	TRBV4-1	once	TRBJ1-5	CASSQDRGYVQPQHF	TGCGCCAGCAGCCAAGATCGGGGGTACGTCCAGCCCCAGCATTTT
-	TRBV27	-	TRBJ2-7	CASSSRAGEGLSYEQYF	TGTGCCAGCAGTTCCCGCGCTGGGGAAGGGCTCTCCTACGAGCAGTACTTC
-	TRBV28	-	TRBJ2-7	CASSARGTGSYEQYF	TGTGCCAGCAGTGCCAGGGGAACTGGCTCCTACGAGCAGTACTTC
-	TRBV6-5	-	TRBJ2-1	CASSSGVGEQFF	TGTGCCAGCAGCTCTGGGGTTGGTGAGCAGTTCTTC
-	TRBV19	-	TRBJ1-1	CASSRDGGRTEAFF	TGTGCCAGTAGTAGGGACGGGGGGAGGACTGAAGCTTTCTTT
-	TRBV19	once	TRBJ1-2	CASSMRGAGYTF	TGTGCCAGTAGTATGAGGGGGGCTGGCTACACCTTC
-	TRBV28	few	TRBJ1-4	CASSLEGSTNEKLFF	TGTGCCAGCAGTTTAGAGGGGTCAACTAATGAAAAACTGTTTTTT
-	TRBV12-3/TRBV12-4	-	TRBJ1-1	CASSLQGNTEAFF	TGTGCCAGCAGTCTACAGGGGAACACTGAAGCTTTCTTT
TRBD2	TRBV5-4	-	TRBJ2-1	CASSRQRTSGREAYNEQFF	TGTGCCAGCTCTAGGCAGAGGACTAGCGGGAGGGAGGCCTACAATGAGCAGTTCTTC
TRBD1	TRBV27	-	TRBJ2-7	CASRPGQGPYEQYF	TGTGCCAGCAGGCCGGGACAGGGGCCCTACGAGCAGTACTTC
-	TRBV7-9	-	TRBJ2-1	CASRPGSSYNEQFF	TGTGCCAGCAGGCCGGGGAGCTCCTACAATGAGCAGTTCTTC
-	TRBV9	-	TRBJ2-7	CASSVTLNNEQYF	TGTGCCAGCAGCGTAACCCTAAATAACGAGCAGTACTTC
TRBD1	TRBV18	-	TRBJ1-1	CASSPLDRGRTEAFF	TGTGCCAGCTCACCGCTAGACAGGGGGCGAACTGAAGCTTTCTTT
-	TRBV6-1	few	TRBJ1-2	CASSEEGYPNYGYTF	TGTGCCAGCAGTGAAGAAGGGTACCCTAACTATGGCTACACCTTC
-	TRBV27	-	TRBJ1-2	CASSGTANYGYTF	TGTGCCAGCAGTGGCACAGCTAACTATGGCTACACCTTC
TRBD2	TRBV5-6	-	TRBJ2-3	CASSFASGRGTDTQYF	TGTGCCAGCAGCTTTGCTAGCGGGAGAGGCACAGATACGCAGTATTTT
-	TRBV5-6	-	TRBJ1-2	CASSLAGQLYGYTF	TGTGCCAGCAGCTTGGCGGGACAACTCTATGGCTACACCTTC
-	TRBV4-2	-	TRBJ2-3	CASSLTRGTDTQYF	TGTGCCAGCAGCCTTACTCGAGGGACAGATACGCAGTATTTT
-	TRBV5-1	-	TRBJ2-7	CASTPGPTNYEQYF	TGCGCCAGCACCCCGGGACCGACGAACTACGAGCAGTACTTC
-	TRBV4-2	-	TRBJ1-5	CASSQVHSSNQPQHF	TGTGCCAGCAGCCAAGTTCACAGCTCCAATCAGCCCCAGCATTTT
TRBD1	TRBV2	-	TRBJ1-3	CASSEGTGAGNTIYF	TGTGCCAGCAGTGAAGGGACAGGGGCAGGAAACACCATATATTTT
-	TRBV5-6	-	TRBJ1-1	CASSYGIEAFF	TGTGCCAGCAGCTATGGAATTGAAGCTTTCTTT
-	TRBV19	-	TRBJ2-1	CASSIAKEQFF	TGTGCCAGTAGTATAGCTAAGGAGCAGTTCTTC
TRBD1	TRBV5-1	few	TRBJ2-3	CASSLRGTGRDTQYF	TGCGCCAGCAGCTTGAGAGGGACAGGTAGGGATACGCAGTATTTT
-	TRBV2	-	TRBJ1-1	CASSEGDGNTEAFF	TGTGCCAGCAGTGAGGGGGACGGAAACACTGAAGCTTTCTTT
TRBD1	TRBV27	-	TRBJ1-6	CASSTPGGGESPLHF	TGTGCCAGCAGTACCCCCGGAGGGGGCGAATCACCCCTCCACTTT
-	TRBV6-6	-	TRBJ1-1	CASSNQVTEAFF	TGTGCCAGCAGTAATCAGGTGACTGAAGCTTTCTTT
-	TRBV4-3	-	TRBJ1-1	CASSQGRSRAFF	TGCGCCAGCAGCCAGGGGCGCTCGAGAGCTTTCTTT
-	TRBV27	-	TRBJ2-2	CASSLYAGGTGELFF	TGTGCCAGCAGTTTATACGCAGGGGGGACCGGGGAGCTGTTTTTT
TRBD2	TRBV6-2/TRBV6-3	-	TRBJ2-7	CASSYSTSGGPPGEQYF	TGTGCCAGCAGTTACTCGACAAGCGGGGGACCCCCGGGGGAGCAGTACTTC
TRBD2	TRBV11-3	-	TRBJ2-1	CASSAASGGAHEQFF	TGTGCCAGCAGCGCCGCTAGCGGGGGGGCCCATGAGCAGTTCTTC
-	TRBV28	-	TRBJ1-1	CASRPTLNTEAFF	TGTGCCAGCAGACCCACCCTGAACACTGAAGCTTTCTTT
-	TRBV24-1	-	TRBJ1-4	CATSSRRNEKLFF	TGTGCCACCAGTAGCCGGAGAAATGAAAAACTGTTTTTT
-	TRBV6-1	-	TRBJ1-6	CASSEISGGSPLHF	TGTGCCAGCAGTGAAATCTCCGGGGGCAGCCCCCTCCACTTT
-	TRBV5-4	-	TRBJ1-3	CASSRREGGNTIYF	TGTGCCAGCAGCCGAAGGGAGGGGGGAAACACCATATATTTT
-	TRBV4-3	few	TRBJ2-1	CASSQGRNRIYNEQFF	TGCGCCAGCAGCCAAGGAAGAAACCGGATTTACAATGAGCAGTTCTTC
TRBD2	TRBV19	-	TRBJ2-1	CATGLAGGPYNEQFF	TGTGCCACTGGACTAGCGGGAGGGCCCTACAATGAGCAGTTCTTC
TRBD1	TRBV7-9	-	TRBJ2-7	CASSFYPGQGYQGRAEQYF	TGTGCCAGCAGCTTTTACCCGGGACAGGGGTACCAAGGTCGGGCCGAGCAGTACTTC
-	TRBV30	-	TRBJ1-5	CAYSRDTGNQPQHF	TGTGCCTACTCCCGGGACACAGGGAATCAGCCCCAGCATTTT